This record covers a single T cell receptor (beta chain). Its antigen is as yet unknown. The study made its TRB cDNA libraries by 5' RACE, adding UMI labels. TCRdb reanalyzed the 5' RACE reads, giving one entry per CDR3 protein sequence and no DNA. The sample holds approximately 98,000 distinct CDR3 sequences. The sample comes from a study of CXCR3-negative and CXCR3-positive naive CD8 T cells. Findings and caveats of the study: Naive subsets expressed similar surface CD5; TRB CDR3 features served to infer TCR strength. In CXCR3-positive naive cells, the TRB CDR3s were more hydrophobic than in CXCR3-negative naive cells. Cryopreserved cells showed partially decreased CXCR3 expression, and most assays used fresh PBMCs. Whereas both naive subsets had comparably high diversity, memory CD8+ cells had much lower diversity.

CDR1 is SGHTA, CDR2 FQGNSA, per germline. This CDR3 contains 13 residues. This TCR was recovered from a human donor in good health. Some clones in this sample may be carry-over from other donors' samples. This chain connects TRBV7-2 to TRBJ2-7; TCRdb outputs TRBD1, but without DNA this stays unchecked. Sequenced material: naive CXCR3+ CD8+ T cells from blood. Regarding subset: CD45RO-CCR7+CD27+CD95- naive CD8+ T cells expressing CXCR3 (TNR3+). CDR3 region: CAVGARERYEQYF.